Listed here are 32 T cell receptor beta chains from one sample, sequenced in a study of shared clonotypes between healthy human individuals. Only in-frame clones appear in the TCRdb table, and some are missing; sequencing was by immunoSEQ multiplex PCR. The table shows hundreds of thousands of clones, with more than 75% occurring only once. The source material was PBMCs. These receptors all come from a woman in her thirties or forties in good health. Some clones in this sample may be carry-over from other donors' samples.

The chain couples TRBV4-1 to TRBJ2-3, with D unclear. CDR3 length equals 14 residues. With 4 bases removed from V and 2 bases from J, the gap between germline ends came to 10 bases. Germline V gene lookup returns CDR1 MGHRA and CDR2 YSYEKL. This chain's CDR3 is CASSLGPFTDTQYF. CDR3 nucleotide sequence: TGCGCCAGCAGCCTTGGTCCCTTCACAGATACGCAGTATTTT.

The genes are TRBV6-1 and TRBJ1-5; D remains unclear. Germline CDR1 and CDR2: MNHNS and SASEGT. CDR3 length: 13 residues. Trimming pared 4 bases from V and 3 bases from J, leaving 7 bases between. As DNA, the CDR3 is TGTGCCAGCAGTGGGGGATTCAATCAGCCCCAGCATTTT. Translating gives CASSGGFNQPQHF.

This clone was observed a few times. The chain joins TRBV4-3 to TRBJ1-4; no clear D. The germline CDR1 and CDR2 sequences are LGHNA and YSLEER. This CDR3 is built from 16 residues. Trimming stripped 0 bases from V and 3 bases from J, with 11 bases between. In nucleotides, the CDR3 is TGCGCCAGCAGCCAAGATCCCCCGGGATCTAATGAAAAACTGTTTTTT. This sequence encodes CASSQDPPGSNEKLFF.

V and J are TRBV2 and TRBJ2-7, with D unresolved. V was pared by 6 bases and J by 3 bases, with 9 bases between. Germline assignment: CDR1 SNHLY and CDR2 FYNNEI. CDR3 length equals 12 residues. For the CDR3, the DNA is TGTGCCAGCAGCGCTCAAGACTACGAGCAGTACTTC. It specifies CASSAQDYEQYF.

The V call is TRBV5-1, the J call TRBJ2-1; tentative D call: TRBD2 (5 bases). The CDR3 runs to 15 residues. The V gene lost 6 bases and the J gene lost 0 bases, with 13 bases spanning the gap. The germline gives CDR1 SGHRS, CDR2 YFSETQ. The CDR3 region is CASTPGMSSYNEQFF. As DNA, the CDR3 is TGCGCCAGCACCCCCGGGATGAGCTCCTACAATGAGCAGTTCTTC.

The rearrangement links TRBV6-1 to TRBJ1-5, with D possibly being TRBD1 (5 bases). V was trimmed by 10 bases and J by 4 bases, leaving 17 bases between them. Germline CDR1 MNHNS, CDR2 SASEGT. The CDR3 totals 14 residues. CDR3 sequence reads: CATTDSNRNQPQHF. The DNA of the CDR3 is TGTGCCACCACGGACTCAAACAGGAATCAGCCCCAGCATTTT.

This clone showed up many times. This sequence joins TRBV30 and TRBJ2-1, with D possibly TRBD2 on 5 matching bases. Germline values: CDR1 GTSNPN, CDR2 SVGIG (reference sequence). This CDR3 is 16 amino acids long. Trimming removed 0 bases from V and 2 bases from J, with 14 bases in between. CDR3 in amino acids: CAWSVGGSATYNEQFF. In DNA form, the CDR3 reads TGTGCCTGGAGTGTAGGTGGGAGCGCCACCTACAATGAGCAGTTCTTC.

The chain combines TRBV11-2 with TRBJ2-7, with D possibly matching TRBD1 (5 bases). There are 15 residues in the CDR3. The ends were cut back, 0 bases at V and 6 bases at J, with 15 bases in the middle. Germline CDR1 reads SGHAT; CDR2 reads FQNNGV. CDR3 in amino acids: CASSLDRPFQGEQYF. DNA of the CDR3: TGTGCCAGCAGCTTAGATAGGCCTTTTCAGGGCGAGCAGTACTTC. Drawing the rest from reference TRBV11-2 and TRBJ2-7, the complete variable domain is EAGVAQSPRYKIIEKRQSVAFWCNPISGHATLYWYQQILGQGPKLLIQFQNNGVVDDSQLPKDRFSAERLKGVDSTLKIQPAKLEDSAVYLCASSLDRPFQGEQYFGPGTRLTVT.

This chain links TRBV15 with TRBJ2-5; D tentatively reads TRBD1 or TRBD2 (6 bases each). The J call is in doubt because the DNA end fits TRBJ2-7 better. The CDR3 consists of 16 residues. CDR1 LNHNV and CDR2 YYDKDF come from the germline V gene (reference sequence). DNA for the CDR3: TGTGCCACCAGCAGAGTCGGGGGCGCAGGCTCCTACGAGCAGTACTTC. Translated: CATSRVGGAGSYEQYF.

This chain joins TRBV9 and TRBJ2-7; tentative D call: TRBD2 (6 bases). V was shortened by 3 bases and J by 0 bases, with 16 bases between the two germline ends. This CDR3 has 16 residues. The germline V gene has CDR1 SGDLS and CDR2 YYNGEE. This chain's CDR3 is CASSAGVQESSYEQYF. Here the CDR3 DNA reads TGTGCCAGCAGCGCGGGGGTTCAGGAGAGCTCCTACGAGCAGTACTTC.

The V and J genes are TRBV29-1 and TRBJ1-5, with a possible D match to TRBD1 (6 bases). CDR1 SQVTM and CDR2 ANQGSEA come from the germline V gene. V was pared by 4 bases and J by 4 bases, with 11 bases between. This CDR3 is 13 amino acids long. CDR3 coding DNA: TGCAGCGTTGCCGGGACAAGAAATCAGCCCCAGCATTTT. It is translated as CSVAGTRNQPQHF.

This rearrangement joins TRBV28 to TRBJ2-5; TRBD2 agrees at 12 bases. Germline lookup yields CDR1 MDHEN and CDR2 SYDVKM. Trimming at V came to 4 bases and at J to 9 bases, leaving 12 bases not matched to a gene. The CDR3 is 16 amino acids. CDR3 in amino acids: CASSSELAGGQLAQYF. The CDR3 bases are TGTGCCAGCAGTTCCGAACTAGCGGGAGGCCAGTTGGCCCAGTACTTC.

The rearrangement uses TRBV27 and TRBJ1-2; D may be TRBD1 (5 bases). CDR3 length equals 13 residues. V was cut by 5 bases and J by 5 bases, with 12 bases left in between. The germline V gene encodes CDR1 MNHEY and CDR2 SMNVEV (reference sequence). CDR3 loop: CASSTGTAYGYTF. DNA for the CDR3: TGTGCCAGCAGTACCGGGACGGCGTATGGCTACACCTTC.

The chain employs TRBV4-1 and TRBJ2-2; D remains ambiguous. Germline loops: CDR1 MGHRA, CDR2 YSYEKL. V was cut by 1 base and J by 6 bases, with 12 bases left in between. CDR3 length: 15 amino acids. The CDR3 bases are TGCGCCAGCAGCCAAGTGGAGAGATGGGCCGGGGAGCTGTTTTTT. It encodes CASSQVERWAGELFF.

The chain employs TRBV14 and TRBJ2-1; D not certain. V lost 2 bases to trimming and J lost 6 bases, with 14 bases between them. This CDR3 is built from 15 residues. Germline CDR1 is SGHDN and CDR2 is FVKESK. DNA for the CDR3: TGTGCCAGCAGCCAATCGCGCGGAGCTCGCAATGAGCAGTTCTTC. This codes for CASSQSRGARNEQFF.

The V gene is TRBV5-1, the J gene TRBJ2-1; D gene uncertain. The CDR3 runs to 14 residues. In germline, CDR1 is SGHRS, CDR2 YFSETQ. V was cut by 4 bases and J by 5 bases, with 13 bases left in between. The CDR3 sequence: CASSRDSRNNEQFF. DNA of the CDR3: TGCGCCAGCAGCCGCGACTCCAGAAACAATGAGCAGTTCTTC.

This chain connects TRBV28 to TRBJ1-2, with 7 bases that match TRBD1. CDR3 size: 14 residues. Looked up from germline, CDR1 is MDHEN and CDR2 is SYDVKM. The trim removed 5 bases at V and 2 bases at J, leaving 5 bases unmatched. This CDR3 is CASSPGQRNYGYTF. The CDR3 region has the DNA TGTGCCAGCAGTCCGGGACAGAGAAACTATGGCTACACCTTC.

For this clone: At one end the junction does not follow the germline gene, possibly because of a read error. In nucleotides, the CDR3 is TGTGCCAGCAGCCCCTTCGGGCCCGCGACAGGGGCGAACTTC. Residues: CASSPFGPATGANF. The rearrangement links TRBV6-5 to TRBJ2-4, with 8 positions matching TRBD1. Germline loops: CDR1 MNHEY, CDR2 SVGAGI. This CDR3 is built from 14 residues.

V usage is TRBV19 and J usage is TRBJ2-2; 13 bases fit TRBD2. With V trimmed by 4 bases and J by 6 bases, 11 bases remained unmatched. The CDR3 has 18 amino acids. CDR1 and CDR2 (germline): LNHDA, SQIVND (reference sequence). This CDR3 is CASSKPGLAGSGAGELFF. CDR3 sequence (DNA): TGTGCCAGTAGTAAACCGGGACTAGCGGGAAGTGGTGCCGGGGAGCTGTTTTTT.

The chain links TRBV5-1 to TRBJ1-3, with D unresolved. This CDR3 comprises 14 residues. Trimming removed 1 base from V and 4 bases from J, with 9 bases in between. Per the germline V gene, CDR1 is SGHRS and CDR2 is YFSETQ. The CDR3 coding sequence is TGCGCCAGCAGCTTGCTGGGGAGCGGAAACACCATATATTTT. This encodes CASSLLGSGNTIYF.

The chain combines TRBV6-1 with TRBJ2-1, with 7 bases identical to TRBD1. Trimming removed 6 bases from V and 0 bases from J; junction bases left unmatched: 5. The germline V gene has CDR1 MNHNS and CDR2 SASEGT. CDR3 size: 15 residues. CDR3 sequence reads: CASSGQEISYNEQFF. CDR3 bases: TGTGCCAGCAGCGGACAGGAGATCTCCTACAATGAGCAGTTCTTC.

The chain recombines TRBV19 with TRBJ1-1, with D possibly being TRBD1 (5 bases). Germline V gene data show CDR1 as LNHDA and CDR2 as SQIVND (reference sequence). The CDR3 loop spans 13 amino acids. V lost 5 bases to trimming and J lost 8 bases, with 15 bases between them. The CDR3 reads CASSLGRAGEAFF. DNA for the CDR3: TGTGCCAGTAGTCTGGGCAGGGCTGGCGAAGCTTTCTTT. The whole variable domain, filled in from reference TRBV19 and TRBJ1-1, reads DGGITQSPKYLFRKEGQNVTLSCEQNLNHDAMYWYRQDPGQGLRLIYYSQIVNDFQKGDIAEGYSVSREKKESFPLTVTSAQKNPTAFYLCASSLGRAGEAFFGQGTRLTVV.

CDR3 DNA: TGCAGCGTTGAGAGTACCGGGGAGACCCAGTACTTC. Its protein product is CSVESTGETQYF. V and J are TRBV29-1 and TRBJ2-5; no definite D call. V was clipped by 3 bases and J by 5 bases, with 10 bases between them. CDR1 is SQVTM, CDR2 ANQGSEA, per germline. This CDR3 is built from 12 residues.

A few counts support this clone. This rearrangement joins TRBV2 to TRBJ2-5; 13 positions match TRBD2. V lost 1 base and J lost 4; bases outside the gene matches: 3. CDR3 length equals 16 residues. Germline V CDR1 and CDR2: SNHLY, FYNNEI. Written as DNA, the CDR3 is TGTGCCAGCAGTGAAGGGGGACTAGCGGGGACAGAGACCCAGTACTTC. Protein product: CASSEGGLAGTETQYF.

There are a few counts of this clone. The rearrangement links TRBV2 to TRBJ1-4, with a tentative D call TRBD1 (6 bases). The germline V gene encodes CDR1 SNHLY and CDR2 FYNNEI. The CDR3 loop spans 15 amino acids. The germline V and J ends were trimmed by 7 bases and 0 bases, with 12 bases remaining between them. CDR3 sequence (DNA): TGTGCCAGCACCCCTAGGACAGCAACTAATGAAAAACTGTTTTTT. This gives the protein CASTPRTATNEKLFF. The complete variable domain, with remaining parts taken from reference TRBV2 and TRBJ1-4, reads EPEVTQTPSHQVTQMGQEVILRCVPISNHLYFYWYRQILGQKVEFLVSFYNNEISEKSEIFDDQFSVERPDGSNFTLKIRSTKLEDSAMYFCASTPRTATNEKLFFGSGTQLSVL.

The gene calls are TRBV29-1 and TRBJ2-3; D remains ambiguous. Germline CDR1 reads SQVTM; CDR2 reads ANQGSEA. The CDR3 loop spans 10 amino acids. With 3 bases removed from V and 3 bases from J, the gap between germline ends came to 1 base. CDR3 region: CSVDTDTQYF. CDR3 DNA: TGCAGCGTTGATACAGATACGCAGTATTTT.

The genes are TRBV28 and TRBJ2-1, with a weak D call TRBD2 (6 bases). The CDR3 is made up of 16 amino acids. V was cut by 6 bases and J by 4 bases, with 19 bases left in between. Germline V gene data show CDR1 as MDHEN and CDR2 as SYDVKM. CDR3 nucleotides: TGTGCCAGCAGGGTATTGGGCCCGGGGGAGTACAATGAGCAGTTCTTC. Translation gives CASRVLGPGEYNEQFF.

The J gene is TRBJ1-1, the V gene TRBV10-2, with no clear D. The CDR3 has 13 residues. The ends were cut back, 2 bases at V and 1 base at J, with 5 bases in the middle. CDR1 is WSHSY, CDR2 SAAADI, per germline. In DNA, the CDR3 is TGCGCCAGCAGTGAGACGGGGAACACTGAAGCTTTCTTT. Protein sequence: CASSETGNTEAFF.

The chain combines TRBV6-4 with TRBJ2-2; D may be TRBD2 (5 bases). This CDR3 is 15 amino acids long. The germline V and J ends were trimmed by 4 bases and 6 bases, with 15 bases remaining between them. The V gene's germline CDR1 is MRHNA and CDR2 SNTAGT. The CDR3 region has the DNA TGTGCCAGCAGTGTGGGAGACACGGCCTCCGGGGAGCTGTTTTTT. This encodes CASSVGDTASGELFF.

This rearrangement joins TRBV7-9 to TRBJ1-4; 10 bases map to TRBD1. Losses at the gene ends were 6 bases for V and 7 bases for J; bases not matched to a gene: 8. The CDR3 covers 15 residues. Germline V CDR1 and CDR2: SEHNR, FQNEAQ (reference sequence). CDR3 coding DNA: TGTGCCAGCAGTAAGGAGACAGGGGGCGGTGAAAAACTGTTTTTT. This sequence encodes CASSKETGGGEKLFF.

This chain connects TRBV28 to TRBJ2-3; D is perhaps TRBD1 (6 bases). The germline V gene encodes CDR1 MDHEN and CDR2 SYDVKM. The ends were cut back, 10 bases at V and 1 base at J, with 12 bases in the middle. This CDR3 region has 13 residues. The CDR3 sequence is CAITGWGTDTQYF. CDR3 sequence (DNA): TGTGCCATCACAGGGTGGGGCACAGATACGCAGTATTTT.

J is TRBJ1-1 and V is TRBV11-2; a weak D match, TRBD1 (5 bases). Trimming stripped 5 bases from V and 3 bases from J, with 7 bases between. The CDR3 runs 12 residues. Germline values: CDR1 SGHAT, CDR2 FQNNGV. Written as DNA, the CDR3 is TGTGCCAGCAGCCTGACAGACACTGAAGCTTTCTTT. It is translated as CASSLTDTEAFF.